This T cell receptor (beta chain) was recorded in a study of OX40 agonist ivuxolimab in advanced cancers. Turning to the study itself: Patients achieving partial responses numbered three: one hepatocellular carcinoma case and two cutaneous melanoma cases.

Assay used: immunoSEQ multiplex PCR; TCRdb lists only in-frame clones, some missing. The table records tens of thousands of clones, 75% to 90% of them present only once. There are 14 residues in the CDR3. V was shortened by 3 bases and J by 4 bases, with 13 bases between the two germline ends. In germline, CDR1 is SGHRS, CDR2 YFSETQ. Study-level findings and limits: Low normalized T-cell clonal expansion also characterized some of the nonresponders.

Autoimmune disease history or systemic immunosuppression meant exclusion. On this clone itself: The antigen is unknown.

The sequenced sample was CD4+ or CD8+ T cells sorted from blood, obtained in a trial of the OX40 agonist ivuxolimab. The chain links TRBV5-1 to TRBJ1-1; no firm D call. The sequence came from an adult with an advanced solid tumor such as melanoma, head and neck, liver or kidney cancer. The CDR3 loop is CASSSGGRTTEAFF. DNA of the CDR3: TGCGCCAGCAGCTCCGGTGGTAGGACCACTGAAGCTTTCTTT.